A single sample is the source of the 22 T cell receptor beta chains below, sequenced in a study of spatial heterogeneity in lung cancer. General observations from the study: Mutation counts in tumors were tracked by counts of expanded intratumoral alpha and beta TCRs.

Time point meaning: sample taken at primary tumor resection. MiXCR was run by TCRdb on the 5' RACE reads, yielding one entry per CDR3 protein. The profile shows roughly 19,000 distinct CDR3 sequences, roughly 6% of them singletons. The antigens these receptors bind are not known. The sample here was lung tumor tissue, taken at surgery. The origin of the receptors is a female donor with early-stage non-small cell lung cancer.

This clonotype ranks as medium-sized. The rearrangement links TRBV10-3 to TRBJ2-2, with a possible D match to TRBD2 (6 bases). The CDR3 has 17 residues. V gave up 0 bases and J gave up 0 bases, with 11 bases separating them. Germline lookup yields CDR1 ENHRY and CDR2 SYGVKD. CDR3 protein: CAISESTGGTNTGELFF. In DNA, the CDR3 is TGTGCCATCAGTGAGTCGACCGGGGGTACGAACACCGGGGAGCTGTTTTTT.

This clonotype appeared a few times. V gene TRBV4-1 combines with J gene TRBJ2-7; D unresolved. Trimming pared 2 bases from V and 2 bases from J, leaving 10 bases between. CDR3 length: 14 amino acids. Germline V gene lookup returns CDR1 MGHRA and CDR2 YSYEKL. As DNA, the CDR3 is TGCGCCAGCAGCCAAATTTTATGGACCTACGAGCAGTACTTC. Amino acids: CASSQILWTYEQYF.

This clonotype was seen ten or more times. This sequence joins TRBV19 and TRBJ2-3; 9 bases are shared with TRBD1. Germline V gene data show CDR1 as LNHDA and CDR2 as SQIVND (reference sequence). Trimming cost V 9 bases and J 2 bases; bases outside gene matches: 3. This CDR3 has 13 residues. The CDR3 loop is CASRDRDTDTQYF. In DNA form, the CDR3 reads TGTGCCAGCCGGGACAGGGACACAGATACGCAGTATTTT.

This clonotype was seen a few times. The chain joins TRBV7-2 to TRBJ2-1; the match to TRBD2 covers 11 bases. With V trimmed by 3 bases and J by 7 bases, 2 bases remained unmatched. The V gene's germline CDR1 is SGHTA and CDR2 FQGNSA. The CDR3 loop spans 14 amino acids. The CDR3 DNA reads TGTGCCAGCAGCTTCCCTAGCGGGAGGAATGAGCAGTTCTTC. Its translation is CASSFPSGRNEQFF.

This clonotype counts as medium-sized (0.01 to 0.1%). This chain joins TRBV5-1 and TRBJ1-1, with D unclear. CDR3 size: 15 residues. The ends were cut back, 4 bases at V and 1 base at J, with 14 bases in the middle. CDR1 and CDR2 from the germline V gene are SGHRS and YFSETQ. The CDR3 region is CASSALQGRNTEAFF. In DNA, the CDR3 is TGCGCCAGCAGCGCCTTACAAGGACGGAACACTGAAGCTTTCTTT.

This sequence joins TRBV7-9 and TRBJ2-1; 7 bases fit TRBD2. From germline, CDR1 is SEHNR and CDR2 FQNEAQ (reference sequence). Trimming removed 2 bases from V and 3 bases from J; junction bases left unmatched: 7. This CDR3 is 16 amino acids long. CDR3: CASSLPAGPHYNEQFF. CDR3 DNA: TGTGCCAGCAGCTTACCAGCGGGACCCCACTACAATGAGCAGTTCTTC.

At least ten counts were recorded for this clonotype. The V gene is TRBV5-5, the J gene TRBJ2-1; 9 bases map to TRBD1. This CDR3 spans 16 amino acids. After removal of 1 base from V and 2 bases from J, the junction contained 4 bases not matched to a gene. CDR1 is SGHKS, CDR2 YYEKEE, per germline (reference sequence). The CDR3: CASSLRGDRAYNEQFF. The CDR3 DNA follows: TGTGCCAGCAGCTTGCGGGGGGACAGGGCCTACAATGAGCAGTTCTTC.

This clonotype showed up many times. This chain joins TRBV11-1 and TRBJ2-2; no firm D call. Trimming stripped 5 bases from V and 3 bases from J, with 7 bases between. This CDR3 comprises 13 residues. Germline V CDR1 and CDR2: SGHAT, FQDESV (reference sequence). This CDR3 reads CASSRVYTGELFF. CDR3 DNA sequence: TGTGCCAGCAGCCGGGTTTACACCGGGGAGCTGTTTTTT.

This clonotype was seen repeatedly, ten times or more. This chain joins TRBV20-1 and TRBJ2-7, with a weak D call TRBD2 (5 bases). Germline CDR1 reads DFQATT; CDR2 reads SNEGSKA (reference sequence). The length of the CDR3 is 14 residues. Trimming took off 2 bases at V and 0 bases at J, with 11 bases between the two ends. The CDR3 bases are TGCAGTGCTAGACGGACTTTGAGCTCCTACGAGCAGTACTTC. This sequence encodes CSARRTLSSYEQYF.

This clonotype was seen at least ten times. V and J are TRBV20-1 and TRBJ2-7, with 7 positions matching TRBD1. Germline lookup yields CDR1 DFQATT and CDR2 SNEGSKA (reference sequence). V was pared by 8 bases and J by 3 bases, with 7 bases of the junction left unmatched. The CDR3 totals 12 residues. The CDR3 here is CSPRQGFYEQYF. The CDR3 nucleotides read TGCAGTCCGAGACAGGGATTCTACGAGCAGTACTTC.

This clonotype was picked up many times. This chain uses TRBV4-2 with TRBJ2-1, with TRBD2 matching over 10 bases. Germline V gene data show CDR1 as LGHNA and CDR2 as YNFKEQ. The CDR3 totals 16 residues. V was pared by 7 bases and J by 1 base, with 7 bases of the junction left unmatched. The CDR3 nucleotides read TGTGCCAGCACCAAGACTAGCGGGCAATCCTACAATGAGCAGTTCTTC. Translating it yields CASTKTSGQSYNEQFF.

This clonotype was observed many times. This chain's CDR3 is CASSEFGGSGRNEQFF. The CDR3 DNA is TGTGCCAGCAGTGAATTTGGGGGTAGCGGTAGAAATGAGCAGTTCTTC. The V gene is TRBV2, the J gene TRBJ2-1, with a weak D call TRBD2 (6 bases). Germline loops: CDR1 SNHLY, CDR2 FYNNEI. V gave up 2 bases and J gave up 7 bases, with 18 bases separating them. CDR3 length equals 16 residues.

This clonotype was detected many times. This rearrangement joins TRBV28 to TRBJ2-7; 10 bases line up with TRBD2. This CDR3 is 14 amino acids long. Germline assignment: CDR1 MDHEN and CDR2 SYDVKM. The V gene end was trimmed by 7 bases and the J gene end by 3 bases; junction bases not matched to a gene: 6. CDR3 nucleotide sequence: TGTGCCAGCACCGGACTAGCGGCTAACTACGAGCAGTACTTC. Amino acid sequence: CASTGLAANYEQYF.

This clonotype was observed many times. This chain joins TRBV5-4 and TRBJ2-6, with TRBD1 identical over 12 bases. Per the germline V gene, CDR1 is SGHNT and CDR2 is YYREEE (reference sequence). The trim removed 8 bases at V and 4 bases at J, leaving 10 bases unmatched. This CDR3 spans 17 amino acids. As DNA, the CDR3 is TGTGCCAGTAGCCGGGACAGGGGGCGACAGGGGGCCAACGTCCTGACTTTC. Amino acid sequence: CASSRDRGRQGANVLTF. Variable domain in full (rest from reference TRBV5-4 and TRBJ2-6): ETGVTQSPTHLIKTRGQQVTLRCSSQSGHNTVSWYQQALGQGPQFIFQYYREEENGRGNFPPRFSGLQFPNYSSELNVNALELDDSALYLCASSRDRGRQGANVLTFGAGSRLTVL.

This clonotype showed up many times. The CDR3: CASCIGYYNEQFF. As DNA, the CDR3 is TGTGCCAGCTGTATCGGTTACTACAATGAGCAGTTCTTC. The chain is built from TRBV28 and TRBJ2-1, with unresolved D. The CDR3 runs 13 residues. Germline values: CDR1 MDHEN, CDR2 SYDVKM. The V end lost 8 bases, the J end lost 3 bases, and 11 bases lay between the germline ends.

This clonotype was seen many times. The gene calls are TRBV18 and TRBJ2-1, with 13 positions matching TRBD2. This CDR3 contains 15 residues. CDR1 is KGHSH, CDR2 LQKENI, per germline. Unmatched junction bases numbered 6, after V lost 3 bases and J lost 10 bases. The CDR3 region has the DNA TGTGCCAGCTCACCGGGACTAGCGGGGATGGGGGAGCAGTTCTTC. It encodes CASSPGLAGMGEQFF.

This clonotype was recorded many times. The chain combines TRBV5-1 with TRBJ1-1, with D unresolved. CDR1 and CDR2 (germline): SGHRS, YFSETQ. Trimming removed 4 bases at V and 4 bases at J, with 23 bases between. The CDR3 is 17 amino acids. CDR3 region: CASSPKGGLPRSTEAFF. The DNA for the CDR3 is TGCGCCAGCAGCCCCAAGGGAGGCTTACCTAGATCCACTGAAGCTTTCTTT.

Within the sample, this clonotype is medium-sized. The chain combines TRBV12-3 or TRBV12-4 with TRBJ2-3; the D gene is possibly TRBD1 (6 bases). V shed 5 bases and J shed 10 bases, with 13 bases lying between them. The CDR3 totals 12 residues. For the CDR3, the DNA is TGTGCCAGCAGTCGGCGACAGGAACCGCAGTATTTT. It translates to CASSRRQEPQYF.

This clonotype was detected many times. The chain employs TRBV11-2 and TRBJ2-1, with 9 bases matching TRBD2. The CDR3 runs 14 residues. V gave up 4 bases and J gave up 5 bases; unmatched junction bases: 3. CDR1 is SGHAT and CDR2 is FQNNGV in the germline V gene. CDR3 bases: TGTGCCAGCAGCTGGACTAGCGTCAACAATGAGCAGTTCTTC. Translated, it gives CASSWTSVNNEQFF.

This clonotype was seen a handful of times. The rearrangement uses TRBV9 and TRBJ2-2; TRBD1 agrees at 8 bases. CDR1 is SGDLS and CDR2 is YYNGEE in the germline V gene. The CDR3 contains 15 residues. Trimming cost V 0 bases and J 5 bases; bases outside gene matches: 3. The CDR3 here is CASSVGTGGTGELFF. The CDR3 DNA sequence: TGTGCCAGCAGCGTAGGAACAGGGGGGACCGGGGAGCTGTTTTTT.

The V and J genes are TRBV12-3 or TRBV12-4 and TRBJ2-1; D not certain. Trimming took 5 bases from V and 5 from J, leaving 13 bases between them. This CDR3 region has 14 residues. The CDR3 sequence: CASSLRNSDNEQFF. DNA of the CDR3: TGTGCCAGCAGTCTCAGAAATTCGGACAATGAGCAGTTCTTC.

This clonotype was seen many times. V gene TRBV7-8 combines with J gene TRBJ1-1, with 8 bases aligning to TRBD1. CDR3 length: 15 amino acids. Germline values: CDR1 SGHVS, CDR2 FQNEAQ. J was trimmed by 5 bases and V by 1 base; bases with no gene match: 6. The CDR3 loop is CASSLGSGGFTEAFF. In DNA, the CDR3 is TGTGCCAGCAGCTTAGGGTCAGGGGGCTTTACTGAAGCTTTCTTT.